This TCR beta chain was sequenced for a study of blood T cell repertoires in COVID-19. Study in general: Italy, Spain and the United States were the sources of the convalescent and acute COVID-19 samples.

Profiling relied on immunoSEQ multiplex PCR, and the TCRdb table lists in-frame clones only, not all of them. The sample includes around 200,000 clones, approximately 87% seen only once; the top ten take 20% to 25%. V gave up 5 bases and J gave up 4 bases; unmatched junction bases: 4. Per the germline V gene, CDR1 is SEHNR and CDR2 is FQNEAQ (reference sequence). There are 14 residues in the CDR3. This clone was found once. This clonotype was sampled from a man in his sixties or seventies with active or convalescent COVID-19. The sequenced material came from peripheral blood. The chain combines TRBV7-9 with TRBJ2-2; 7 bases fit TRBD1. The CDR3 bases are TGTGCCAGCAGCCCGAACAGGGGCACCGGGGAGCTGTTTTTT. Its translation is CASSPNRGTGELFF.